This is a list of T cell receptor beta chains from one sample in a study of OX40 agonist ivuxolimab in advanced cancers. Generated by immunoSEQ multiplex PCR, the TCRdb table keeps only in-frame clones and is missing some. Of approximately 69,000 clones in the sample, 85% were seen once. The sequenced sample was CD4+ or CD8+ T cells sorted from blood, obtained in a trial of the OX40 agonist ivuxolimab. Receptors originate from an adult with an advanced solid tumor such as melanoma, head and neck, liver or kidney cancer. The CDR3 runs from the conserved cysteine through the conserved F or W. Each record gives: CDR3 protein, CDR3 DNA, clone size, D gene, J gene, V gene. A D gene is named only where the DNA matches it firmly. Clone size is not always given. Where it is, it says once, few, many or a class for expanded clones.

cdr3_aa: CSVGTANLNEKLFF; cdr3_nt: TGCAGCGTTGGGACAGCGAATCTTAATGAAAAACTGTTTTTT; clone_size: few; d_call: NA; j_call: TRBJ1-4; v_call: TRBV29-1
cdr3_aa: CASLGTGGFRF; cdr3_nt: TGTGCCAGCCTTGGGACAGGGGGCTTTCGCTTT; clone_size: NA; d_call: TRBD1; j_call: TRBJ1-1; v_call: TRBV25-1
cdr3_aa: CASSQKRIGEAFF; cdr3_nt: TGCGCCAGCAGCCAAAAAAGGATCGGTGAAGCTTTCTTT; clone_size: NA; d_call: NA; j_call: TRBJ1-1; v_call: TRBV4-3
cdr3_aa: CASSLPSGGLTGELFF; cdr3_nt: TGTGCCAGTAGTCTACCCTCAGGGGGCCTCACCGGGGAGCTGTTTTTT; clone_size: NA; d_call: TRBD1; j_call: TRBJ2-2; v_call: TRBV19
cdr3_aa: CASSQEGYGGYTF; cdr3_nt: TGTGCCAGCAGCCAAGAAGGTTATGGTGGCTACACCTTC; clone_size: NA; d_call: NA; j_call: TRBJ1-2; v_call: TRBV4-2
cdr3_aa: CASSPGDRGRRVNTEAFF; cdr3_nt: TGTGCCAGCAGCCCAGGGGACAGGGGGCGACGGGTTAACACTGAAGCTTTCTTT; clone_size: NA; d_call: TRBD1; j_call: TRBJ1-1; v_call: TRBV7-8
cdr3_aa: CASSSRTGSHQPQHF; cdr3_nt: TGTGCCAGCAGTTCTCGGACAGGGTCACATCAGCCCCAGCATTTT; clone_size: NA; d_call: TRBD1; j_call: TRBJ1-5; v_call: TRBV28
cdr3_aa: CASSPTTSLGDTQYF; cdr3_nt: TGTGCCAGCAGCCCCACGACTAGTTTAGGAGATACGCAGTATTTT; clone_size: NA; d_call: NA; j_call: TRBJ2-3; v_call: TRBV28
cdr3_aa: CASSLTGTSSYEQYF; cdr3_nt: TGTGCCAGCAGCCTCACAGGGACAAGCTCCTACGAGCAGTACTTC; clone_size: NA; d_call: NA; j_call: TRBJ2-7; v_call: TRBV11-2
cdr3_aa: CASFRGVNTEAFF; cdr3_nt: TGTGCCAGCTTTCGGGGGGTGAACACTGAAGCTTTCTTT; clone_size: NA; d_call: NA; j_call: TRBJ1-1; v_call: TRBV6-5
cdr3_aa: CASSYSKGTWGEQFF; cdr3_nt: TGTGCCAGCAGTTACTCTAAAGGGACCTGGGGTGAGCAGTTCTTC; clone_size: NA; d_call: NA; j_call: TRBJ2-1; v_call: TRBV6-6
cdr3_aa: CASRAGPSSYEQYF; cdr3_nt: TGTGCCAGCAGGGCCGGGCCGAGCTCCTACGAGCAGTACTTC; clone_size: NA; d_call: NA; j_call: TRBJ2-7; v_call: TRBV2
cdr3_aa: CASSLGPGGVYEQYF; cdr3_nt: TGTGCCAGCAGCCTGGGCCCGGGAGGTGTGTACGAGCAGTACTTC; clone_size: NA; d_call: TRBD2; j_call: TRBJ2-7; v_call: TRBV7-2
cdr3_aa: CASKTLAGVSTDTQYF; cdr3_nt: TGTGCCAGCAAAACGCTAGCGGGGGTGTCCACAGATACGCAGTATTTT; clone_size: NA; d_call: TRBD2; j_call: TRBJ2-3; v_call: TRBV6-6
cdr3_aa: CASSLAQGGSGELFF; cdr3_nt: TGTGCCAGCAGCTTAGCGCAGGGGGGATCCGGGGAGCTGTTTTTT; clone_size: NA; d_call: NA; j_call: TRBJ2-2; v_call: TRBV7-2
cdr3_aa: CASSLTLARGAETQYF; cdr3_nt: TGTGCCAGCAGCTTAACACTAGCGCGGGGGGCAGAGACCCAGTACTTC; clone_size: NA; d_call: TRBD2; j_call: TRBJ2-5; v_call: TRBV7-8
cdr3_aa: CASSYRPLAGYEQYF; cdr3_nt: TGTGCCAGCAGTTATAGGCCGCTAGCGGGATACGAGCAGTACTTC; clone_size: once; d_call: TRBD2; j_call: TRBJ2-7; v_call: TRBV28
cdr3_aa: CASSQGQFNEQFF; cdr3_nt: TGCGCCAGCAGCCAAGGACAGTTCAATGAGCAGTTCTTC; clone_size: NA; d_call: NA; j_call: TRBJ2-1; v_call: TRBV4-1
cdr3_aa: CASKGQGAWQPQHF; cdr3_nt: TGTGCCAGCAAGGGACAGGGAGCGTGGCAGCCCCAGCATTTT; clone_size: NA; d_call: TRBD1; j_call: TRBJ1-5; v_call: TRBV6-5
cdr3_aa: CASSSAGQETQYF; cdr3_nt: TGTGCCAGTAGTTCCGCAGGTCAAGAGACCCAGTACTTC; clone_size: once; d_call: NA; j_call: TRBJ2-5; v_call: TRBV19
cdr3_aa: CASSLQASSYNEQFF; cdr3_nt: TGCGCCAGCAGCCTTCAGGCAAGCTCCTACAATGAGCAGTTCTTC; clone_size: NA; d_call: NA; j_call: TRBJ2-1; v_call: TRBV5-1
cdr3_aa: CASSQVAGKTEAFF; cdr3_nt: TGCGCCAGCAGCCAAGTGGCTGGGAAAACTGAAGCTTTCTTT; clone_size: NA; d_call: NA; j_call: TRBJ1-1; v_call: TRBV4-1
cdr3_aa: CASSIETYEAPGELFF; cdr3_nt: TGTGCCAGCTCAATAGAGACGTACGAGGCCCCCGGGGAGCTGTTTTTT; clone_size: NA; d_call: NA; j_call: TRBJ2-2; v_call: TRBV18
cdr3_aa: CASSLISGGSEQFF; cdr3_nt: TGTGCCAGCAGTTTAATTTCTGGGGGCTCTGAGCAGTTCTTC; clone_size: once; d_call: NA; j_call: TRBJ2-1; v_call: TRBV28
cdr3_aa: CASSHARASQPQFF; cdr3_nt: TGCGCCAGCAGCCACGCTCGGGCCTCTCAACCGCAGTTCTTC; clone_size: NA; d_call: NA; j_call: TRBJ2-1; v_call: TRBV4-3